The clone carrying this T cell receptor beta chain was found many times. Using RNA transcripts as the source, TCR beta CDR3 regions were amplified. HTBI primers drove first-round RT-PCR of the TCR CDR3. TCRdb reanalysed the multiplex PCR reads using MiXCR and keeps one entry per CDR3 protein. This repertoire shows about 270,000 distinct CDR3 sequences, approximately 23% found once; its top ten account for under 40%. The sample comes from a study of T cells in Graves' hyperthyroidism and ophthalmopathy. The CDR3 extends over 13 amino acids. Germline loops: CDR1 MGHDK, CDR2 SYGVNS. V shed 8 bases and J shed 11 bases, with 21 bases lying between them. Uncontrolled infections, other autoimmune diseases, pregnancy or lactation led to exclusion of patients. For the diagnoses, clinical symptoms, serum thyroxine and TRAb, thyroid ultrasound and orbital computed tomography were used.

V is TRBV25-1 and J is TRBJ1-1; maybe TRBD1 (6 bases). Sequenced: blood. The sequence derives from a middle-aged woman with Graves' ophthalmopathy. CDR3 bases: TGTGCCAGCGGGAATCCAGGGGCCAGACGGGCTTTCTTT. This gives the protein CASGNPGARRAFF.